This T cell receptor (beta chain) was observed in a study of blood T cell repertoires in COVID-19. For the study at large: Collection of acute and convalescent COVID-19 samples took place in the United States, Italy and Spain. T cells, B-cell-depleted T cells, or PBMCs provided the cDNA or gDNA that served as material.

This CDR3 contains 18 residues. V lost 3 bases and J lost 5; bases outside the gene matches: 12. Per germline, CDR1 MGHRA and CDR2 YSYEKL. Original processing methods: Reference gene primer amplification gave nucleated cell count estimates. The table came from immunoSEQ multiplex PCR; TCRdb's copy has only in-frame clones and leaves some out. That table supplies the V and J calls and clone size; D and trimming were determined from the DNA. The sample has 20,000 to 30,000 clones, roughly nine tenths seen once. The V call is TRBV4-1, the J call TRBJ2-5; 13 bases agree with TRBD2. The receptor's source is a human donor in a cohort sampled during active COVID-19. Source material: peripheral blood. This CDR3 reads CASSHWTSGGAVAETQYF. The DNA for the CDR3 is TGCGCCAGCAGCCACTGGACTAGCGGGGGCGCGGTCGCGGAGACCCAGTACTTC.